Shown below are 27 T cell receptor beta chains from a single sample sequenced in a study of CD8+CD57+ T cells in acquired aplastic anemia. Patients included in sequencing had previously demonstrated CD8+CD57+ cell expansion by flow cytometry. Genomic DNA templated the TCR beta VDJ and CDR3 profiling. Using its own MiXCR run on the reads, TCRdb lists one record per CDR3 protein. The sample gives roughly 250,000 distinct CDR3 sequences, around 45% of which show up once; roughly 8% is in the top ten. Sequences were obtained from sorted CD4+, CD8+, or CD8+CD57+ T cells (not recorded which) from PBMCs. These receptor sequences come from a human donor with aplastic anemia.

The chain combines TRBV7-8 with TRBJ2-7; 7 bases match TRBD2. V was clipped by 5 bases and J by 3 bases; unmatched bases: 10. CDR1 and CDR2 (germline): SGHVS, FQNEAQ. The CDR3 runs to 15 residues. The CDR3 sequence: CASSPSGGSLYEQYF. The CDR3 DNA follows: TGTGCCAGCAGCCCCTCCGGGGGGTCTCTCTACGAGCAGTACTTC.

The rearrangement links TRBV19 to TRBJ1-6; D is uncertain. Trimming removed 6 bases at V and 7 bases at J, with 16 bases between. This CDR3 contains 15 residues. Germline CDR1 LNHDA, CDR2 SQIVND (reference sequence). CDR3 DNA: TGTGCCAGTAGCTCCCATCGGGCGACCAATTCACCCCTCCACTTT. Translating it yields CASSSHRATNSPLHF. Combining the CDR3 with reference TRBV19 and TRBJ1-6 gives the whole variable domain DGGITQSPKYLFRKEGQNVTLSCEQNLNHDAMYWYRQDPGQGLRLIYYSQIVNDFQKGDIAEGYSVSREKKESFPLTVTSAQKNPTAFYLCASSSHRATNSPLHFGNGTRLTVT.

V and J are TRBV13 and TRBJ2-7, with 10 positions matching TRBD2. This CDR3 is 16 amino acids long. CDR1 is PRHDT and CDR2 is FYEKMQ in the germline V gene (reference sequence). J was trimmed by 2 bases and V by 5 bases; bases with no gene match: 9. The CDR3 DNA sequence: TGTGCCAGCAGCACTCAACTAGCGGGAAGACCCTACGAGCAGTACTTC. It translates to CASSTQLAGRPYEQYF.

This clonotype was observed many times. This chain joins TRBV2 and TRBJ1-1; D is unresolved. This CDR3 has 12 residues. Trimming shortened V by 7 bases and J by 1 base, and 7 bases separated the two germline ends. The germline CDR1 and CDR2 sequences are SNHLY and FYNNEI. CDR3 nucleotide sequence: TGTGCCAGCATTAGGAAGAACACTGAAGCTTTCTTT. It specifies CASIRKNTEAFF.

This clonotype was counted a few times. Since a much larger clone is just one base distant, this may be a read error. V gene TRBV7-2 combines with J gene TRBJ2-2; the D gene is possibly TRBD2 (6 bases). The CDR3 has 17 residues. The germline gives CDR1 SGHTA, CDR2 FQGNSA. The DNA of the CDR3 is TGTGCCAGCAGCTTAGGTGGTTGGGGAACGAACACCGGGGGGCTGTTTTTT. It translates to CASSLGGWGTNTGGLFF.

Regarding this clonotype: Since no conserved phenylalanine or tryptophan closes the CDR3, a read error is the likely cause. This chain joins TRBV29-1 and TRBJ2-7; the match to TRBD1 covers 9 bases. The length of the CDR3 is 13 residues. Germline V CDR1 and CDR2: SQVTM, ANQGSEA. V trimming: 7 bases; J trimming: 0 bases; junction bases outside the gene matches: 4. The CDR3: CSAGQGTSYEQYL. In DNA form, the CDR3 reads TGCAGCGCTGGACAGGGGACCTCCTACGAGCAGTACCTC.

This clonotype showed up many times. The rearrangement uses TRBV6-4 and TRBJ1-5; D ambiguous. The ends were cut back, 0 bases at V and 4 bases at J, with 7 bases in the middle. The CDR3 has 14 residues. CDR1 and CDR2 (germline): MRHNA, SNTAGT. CDR3 in amino acids: CASSDSAENQPQHF. As DNA, the CDR3 is TGTGCCAGCAGTGACTCCGCAGAAAATCAGCCCCAGCATTTT.

This chain uses TRBV29-1 with TRBJ2-5, with TRBD2 identical over 11 bases. Trimming cost V 7 bases and J 3 bases; bases outside gene matches: 7. CDR1 and CDR2 (germline): SQVTM, ANQGSEA. CDR3 length equals 14 residues. The CDR3 is CSATTTSGKETQYF. DNA of the CDR3: TGCAGCGCAACCACGACTAGCGGGAAAGAGACCCAGTACTTC. The whole variable domain, remainder taken from reference TRBV29-1 and TRBJ2-5, is SAVISQKPSRDICQRGTSLTIQCQVDSQVTMMFWYRQQPGQSLTLIATANQGSEATYESGFVIDKFPISRPNLTFSTLTVSNMSPEDSSIYLCSATTTSGKETQYFGPGTRLLVL.

This chain joins TRBV20-1 and TRBJ2-7, with 7 positions matching TRBD1. Germline assignment: CDR1 DFQATT and CDR2 SNEGSKA (reference sequence). The CDR3 sequence is 13 residues long. J was trimmed by 6 bases and V by 3 bases; bases with no gene match: 8. The CDR3 protein is CSASDRAWGEQYF. DNA of the CDR3: TGCAGTGCTAGCGACAGGGCTTGGGGCGAGCAGTACTTC.

This chain uses TRBV10-3 with TRBJ2-6, with no clear D. This CDR3 region has 16 residues. The germline V gene encodes CDR1 ENHRY and CDR2 SYGVKD. Trimming removed 0 bases from V and 4 bases from J, with 10 bases in between. The CDR3 DNA is TGTGCCATCAGTGAGTCGAAGGGTACAGGGGCCAACGTCCTGACTTTC. This translates into CAISESKGTGANVLTF.

This clonotype was recorded at least ten times. The chain is built from TRBV6-5 and TRBJ2-5, with 14 bases that match TRBD2. CDR1 is MNHEY, CDR2 SVGAGI, per germline. There are 15 residues in the CDR3. Losses at the gene ends were 6 bases for V and 9 bases for J; bases not matched to a gene: 9. In DNA form, the CDR3 reads TGTGCCAGCAGGGAAGGGACTAGCGGGGGTGAGCCCCAGTACTTC. This encodes CASREGTSGGEPQYF.

This clonotype was seen ten or more times. The chain uses TRBV6-6 and TRBJ2-7, with no clear D. The CDR3 length is 13 residues. Germline CDR1 and CDR2: MNHNY and SVGAGI (reference sequence). V lost 4 bases and J lost 2, with 9 bases in between. This CDR3 is CASSSSETYEQYF. DNA of the CDR3: TGTGCCAGCAGTTCCTCCGAAACCTACGAGCAGTACTTC.

In this sample, this clonotype turned up a few times. This may stem from a read error, because a much larger clone lies one nucleotide away. V is TRBV7-9 and J is TRBJ2-7, with TRBD1 identical over 8 bases. The V gene end was trimmed by 1 base and the J gene end by 7 bases; junction bases not matched to a gene: 12. Germline V gives CDR1 SEHNR, CDR2 FQNEAQ (reference sequence). The CDR3 runs 16 residues. CDR3 in DNA: TGTGCCAGCAGCTTAGTGGCAGGGGGCCCCTCCAATGAGCAGTACTTC. It translates to CASSLVAGGPSNEQYF.

This clonotype was detected only a few times. V gene TRBV27 combines with J gene TRBJ1-5, with TRBD1 matching over 10 bases. The CDR3 is 12 amino acids. V dropped 4 bases and J dropped 16; count of bases not matched to a gene: 7. The germline V gene encodes CDR1 MNHEY and CDR2 SMNVEV (reference sequence). CDR3: CASSWAGQGLHF. CDR3 coding DNA: TGTGCCAGCAGTTGGGCGGGACAGGGGTTACATTTT.

With regard to this clonotype: A much bigger clone sits one base away, suggesting this may be a read error. The CDR3 loop reads CASSQGFDVSYEQYF. The DNA for the CDR3 is TGCGCCAGCAGCCAAGGTTTTGATGTTTCCTACGAGCAGTACTTC. The chain links TRBV4-3 to TRBJ2-7; no clear D gene. CDR1 and CDR2 (germline): LGHNA, YSLEER. Trimming cost V 1 base and J 1 base, with 11 bases left between them. CDR3 length equals 15 residues.

There are many counts of this clonotype. In DNA form, the CDR3 reads TGCAGTGCCCTCCCGGGTCTTACTGACACTGAAGCTTTCTTT. This sequence encodes CSALPGLTDTEAFF. The V gene is TRBV20-1, the J gene TRBJ1-1; D gene uncertain. The ends were cut back, 6 bases at V and 3 bases at J, with 17 bases in the middle. The CDR3 has 14 amino acids. Germline CDR1 and CDR2: DFQATT and SNEGSKA (reference sequence).

This clonotype showed up many times. This chain links TRBV6-5 with TRBJ2-1; 10 bases are shared with TRBD1. V gave up 0 bases and J gave up 9 bases; unmatched junction bases: 8. The CDR3 covers 16 residues. In germline, CDR1 is MNHEY, CDR2 SVGAGI. CDR3 in amino acids: CASSYSRDRGSVEQFF. In nucleotides, the CDR3 is TGTGCCAGCAGTTACTCGAGGGACAGGGGATCCGTTGAGCAGTTCTTC.

This chain links TRBV9 with TRBJ2-6, with D hard to call. V lost 5 bases, J lost 0 bases, and 3 bases lay in between. The CDR3 runs 13 residues. Germline V gives CDR1 SGDLS, CDR2 YYNGEE. The CDR3 DNA sequence: TGTGCCAGCAGAACCTCTGGGGCCAACGTCCTGACTTTC. This translates into CASRTSGANVLTF.

The rearrangement links TRBV19 to TRBJ1-5, with 8 bases that match TRBD1. The CDR3 extends over 17 amino acids. Germline V gene sequence: CDR1 LNHDA, CDR2 SQIVND (reference sequence). V was clipped by 6 bases and J by 0 bases; unmatched bases: 10. CDR3 protein: CASSAGQGGISNQPQHF. The CDR3 DNA reads TGTGCCAGTAGCGCCGGACAGGGAGGCATTAGCAATCAGCCCCAGCATTTT.

This clonotype showed up many times. This chain connects TRBV3-1 to TRBJ2-7; 7 bases fit TRBD1. Germline V gives CDR1 LGHDT, CDR2 YNNKEL (reference sequence). The CDR3 covers 14 residues. V dropped 6 bases and J dropped 6; count of bases not matched to a gene: 11. This chain's CDR3 is CASSETGPSGEQYF. CDR3 sequence (DNA): TGTGCCAGCAGTGAGACAGGGCCATCGGGCGAGCAGTACTTC.

The V gene is TRBV12-3 or TRBV12-4, the J gene TRBJ1-2; D is perhaps TRBD1 (5 bases). The CDR3 covers 12 residues. Trimming took off 6 bases at V and 4 bases at J, with 9 bases between the two ends. This CDR3 reads CASRQGAYGYTF. The CDR3 nucleotides read TGTGCCAGCAGGCAAGGGGCCTATGGCTACACCTTC.

With regard to this clonotype: The junction departs from the called germline gene at one end, perhaps through a read error. V usage is TRBV7-9 and J usage is TRBJ1-2; no clear D. From germline, CDR1 is SEHNR and CDR2 FQNEAQ (reference sequence). This CDR3 spans 13 amino acids. DNA for the CDR3: TGTACCAGCGGCTCTCCGGGCTACTATGGCTACACCTTC. Protein sequence: CTSGSPGYYGYTF.

This chain joins TRBV7-9 and TRBJ1-4; D gene unclear. This CDR3 is built from 14 residues. Germline V gene data show CDR1 as SEHNR and CDR2 as FQNEAQ (reference sequence). Trimming left V 1 base short and J 4 bases short, with 7 bases between. This CDR3 reads CASSLGGGNEKLFF. For the CDR3, the DNA is TGTGCCAGCAGCTTAGGAGGTGGTAATGAAAAACTGTTTTTT.

This clonotype has ten or more counts. The chain carries TRBV7-9 and TRBJ1-3; weak D call: TRBD1 (6 bases). The CDR3 contains 14 residues. V lost 5 bases and J lost 6, with 14 bases in between. CDR1 and CDR2 (germline): SEHNR, FQNEAQ (reference sequence). CDR3 residues: CASSNREVLNTIYF. CDR3 DNA: TGTGCCAGCAGCAACAGGGAGGTACTAAACACCATATATTTT.

To note about this clonotype: A much more abundant neighbour one base away suggests this may be a read error. Here the CDR3 omits its conserved ending phenylalanine or tryptophan, so a read error is the likely source. The chain employs TRBV29-1 and TRBJ2-1, with a tentative D call TRBD2 (5 bases). Trimming shortened V by 3 bases and J by 6 bases, and 9 bases separated the two germline ends. The germline gives CDR1 SQVTM, CDR2 ANQGSEA. The CDR3 sequence is 12 residues long. CDR3 DNA: TGCAGCGTTGAGGGGAGACTCAATGAGCAGTTCATC. This codes for CSVEGRLNEQFI.

The chain has TRBV12-5 and TRBJ2-7; D remains unclear. This CDR3 has 13 residues. Germline lookup yields CDR1 LGHNT and CDR2 FRNRAP. Trimming cost V 6 bases and J 4 bases, with 13 bases left between them. The DNA for the CDR3 is TGTGCTAGTGGCCGACGCTTGGGATACGAGCAGTACTTC. This sequence encodes CASGRRLGYEQYF.

CDR3 sequence: CASSSDRAEGTQYF. CDR3 DNA sequence: TGTGCCAGCAGCTCCGACAGGGCCGAAGGGACCCAGTACTTC. V is TRBV19 and J is TRBJ2-5; 7 bases fit TRBD1. The CDR3 runs 14 residues. Trimming cost V 9 bases and J 7 bases; bases outside gene matches: 14. The germline gives CDR1 LNHDA, CDR2 SQIVND (reference sequence).